The 8 T cell receptor beta chains in this list originate from one sample, sequenced in a study of beta chain features in type 1 diabetes. Every bit of the isolated RNA underwent reverse transcription, so sequencing read expressed TCRB transcripts. Assay: immunoSEQ multiplex PCR; the TCRdb copy retains only in-frame clones and omits some. The sample lists 350,000 or so clones; about 20% were seen once. The material sequenced was naive CD4+ T cells from blood. The source of these receptors is a young woman in good health.

This chain joins TRBV9 and TRBJ2-7; possible D gene TRBD2, 5 bases. The CDR3 consists of 15 residues. V shed 2 bases and J shed 0 bases, with 12 bases lying between them. Per the germline V gene, CDR1 is SGDLS and CDR2 is YYNGEE. The CDR3 DNA reads as TGTGCCAGCAGCGTGACGGGATCAAGCTCCTACGAGCAGTACTTC. This gives the protein CASSVTGSSSYEQYF.

This chain connects TRBV5-5 to TRBJ2-1; perhaps TRBD2 as D (7 bases). Germline CDR1 SGHKS, CDR2 YYEKEE (reference sequence). Trimming pared 3 bases from V and 0 bases from J, leaving 16 bases between. The CDR3 has 17 residues. The CDR3 region is CASSWAPAGASYNEQFF. The CDR3 nucleotides are TGTGCCAGCAGCTGGGCTCCGGCGGGGGCCTCCTACAATGAGCAGTTCTTC.

CDR3 in amino acids: CASSQYSGNVYNEQFF. The CDR3 DNA reads TGTGCCAGCAGCCAGTATAGCGGGAACGTCTACAATGAGCAGTTCTTC. The V gene is TRBV14, the J gene TRBJ2-1; TRBD2 agrees at 8 bases. The V gene's germline CDR1 is SGHDN and CDR2 FVKESK. This CDR3 is built from 16 residues. The junction had 7 bases not matched to a gene; V was cut back by 3 bases and J by 3 bases.

The chain joins TRBV15 to TRBJ1-5; unclear D gene. This CDR3 spans 12 amino acids. Germline V gene data show CDR1 as LNHNV and CDR2 as YYDKDF (reference sequence). The V end lost 6 bases, the J end lost 5 bases, and 8 bases lay between the germline ends. Written as DNA, the CDR3 is TGTGCCACCAGGCGAGGCGATCAGCCCCAGCATTTT. Translated, it gives CATRRGDQPQHF.

CDR3 residues: CASSYQRGLLYEQYF. In DNA form, the CDR3 reads TGTGCCAGCAGCTATCAGCGGGGGTTACTCTACGAGCAGTACTTC. This chain links TRBV7-2 with TRBJ2-7; TRBD2 aligns across 8 bases. This CDR3 has 15 amino acids. CDR1 and CDR2 from the germline V gene are SGHTA and FQGNSA. Trimming cost V 4 bases and J 3 bases; bases outside gene matches: 8.

This chain uses TRBV12-5 with TRBJ2-1; no definite D call. Germline V CDR1 and CDR2: LGHNT, FRNRAP. CDR3 length equals 12 residues. V lost 0 bases, J lost 10 bases, and 7 bases lay in between. CDR3 coding DNA: TGTGCTAGTGGTTTGGTACGAACAGAGCAGTTCTTC. It is translated as CASGLVRTEQFF. Filled out from reference TRBV12-5 and TRBJ2-1, the complete variable domain reads DARVTQTPRHKVTEMGQEVTMRCQPILGHNTVFWYRQTMMQGLELLAYFRNRAPLDDSGMPKDRFSAEMPDATLATLKIQPSEPRDSAVYFCASGLVRTEQFFGPGTRLTVL.

J is TRBJ1-2 and V is TRBV5-6, with 8 nucleotides matching TRBD1. The germline V gene encodes CDR1 SGHDT and CDR2 YYEEEE. V was pared by 7 bases and J by 4 bases, with 9 bases of the junction left unmatched. The CDR3 has 14 amino acids. The CDR3 loop reads CASAPGGLVYGYTF. CDR3 sequence (DNA): TGTGCCAGCGCTCCAGGGGGCCTTGTCTATGGCTACACCTTC. Supplemented by reference TRBV5-6 and TRBJ1-2, the full variable domain reads DAGVTQSPTHLIKTRGQQVTLRCSPKSGHDTVSWYQQALGQGPQFIFQYYEEEERQRGNFPDRFSGHQFPNYSSELNVNALLLGDSALYLCASAPGGLVYGYTFGSGTRLTVV.

This clone has more than one count but fewer than ten. The chain recombines TRBV9 with TRBJ2-7; TRBD2 aligns across 10 bases. This CDR3 has 16 amino acids. Germline trimming cut 0 bases from V and 0 bases from J; bases unmatched to any gene: 3. Looked up from germline, CDR1 is SGDLS and CDR2 is YYNGEE. The CDR3 here is CASSVEASGSSYEQYF. CDR3 coding DNA: TGTGCCAGCAGCGTAGAAGCTAGCGGGAGCTCCTACGAGCAGTACTTC.